This T cell receptor (beta chain) was observed in a study of T cells in Graves' hyperthyroidism and ophthalmopathy. Amplification targeted TCR beta CDR3 regions from RNA transcripts. Initially, a first-round RT-PCR of the TCR CDR3 employed the HTBI primer set. One entry per CDR3 protein results from TCRdb running MiXCR on the multiplex PCR reads. The sample yields some 490,000 distinct CDR3 sequences, about 20% seen once. CDR1 is SGHTA and CDR2 is FQGNSA in the germline V gene. The CDR3 covers 14 residues. Trimming pared 5 bases from V and 11 bases from J, leaving 19 bases between. For ophthalmopathy patients, the Clinical Activity Score was at least 3 and the NOSPECS grade at least 4; duration was under 3 months. Patients showing uncontrolled infection, other autoimmune disease, pregnancy or lactation were ineligible. PBMCs were collected from a roughly 10 ml volume of fresh peripheral blood.

The source material was blood. The chain recombines TRBV7-2 with TRBJ1-3; D gene uncertain. This TCR came from a woman between 70 and 85 years old with Graves' ophthalmopathy. As DNA, the CDR3 is TGTGCCAGCAGCCTACCCGGCAGTTTGGTCTCCATATATTTT. Its protein product is CASSLPGSLVSIYF.